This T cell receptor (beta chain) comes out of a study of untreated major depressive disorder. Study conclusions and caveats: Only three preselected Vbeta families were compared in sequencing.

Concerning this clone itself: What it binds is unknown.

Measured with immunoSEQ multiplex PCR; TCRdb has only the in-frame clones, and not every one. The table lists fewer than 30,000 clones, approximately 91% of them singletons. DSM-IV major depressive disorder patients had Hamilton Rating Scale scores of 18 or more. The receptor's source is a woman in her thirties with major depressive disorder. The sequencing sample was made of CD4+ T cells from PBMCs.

The CDR3 region has the DNA TGTGCCAGCAGTCGTACTAGCGGGGGGGCCCTAGAGACCCAGTACTTC. Translating it yields CASSRTSGGALETQYF. The V gene is TRBV7-8, the J gene TRBJ2-5; 13 nucleotides match TRBD2. The CDR3 runs 16 residues. The germline CDR1 and CDR2 sequences are SGHVS and FQNEAQ. Unmatched junction bases numbered 8, after V lost 6 bases and J lost 4 bases.